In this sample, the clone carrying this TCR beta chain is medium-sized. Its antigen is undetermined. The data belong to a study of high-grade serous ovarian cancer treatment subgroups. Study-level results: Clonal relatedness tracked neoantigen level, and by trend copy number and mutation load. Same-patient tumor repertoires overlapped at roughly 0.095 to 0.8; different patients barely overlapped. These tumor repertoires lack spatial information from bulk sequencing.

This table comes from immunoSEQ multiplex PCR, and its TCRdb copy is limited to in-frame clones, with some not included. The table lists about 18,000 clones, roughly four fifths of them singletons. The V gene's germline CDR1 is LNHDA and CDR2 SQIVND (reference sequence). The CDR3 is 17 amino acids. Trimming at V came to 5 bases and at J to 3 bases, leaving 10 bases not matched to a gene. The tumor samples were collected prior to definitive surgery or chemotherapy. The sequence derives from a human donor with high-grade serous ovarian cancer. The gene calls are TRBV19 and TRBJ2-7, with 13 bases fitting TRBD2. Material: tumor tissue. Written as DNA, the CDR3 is TGTGCCAGTAGTCCCTTTGGGACTAGCGGGACGTTCTACGAGCAGTACTTC. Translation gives CASSPFGTSGTFYEQYF.